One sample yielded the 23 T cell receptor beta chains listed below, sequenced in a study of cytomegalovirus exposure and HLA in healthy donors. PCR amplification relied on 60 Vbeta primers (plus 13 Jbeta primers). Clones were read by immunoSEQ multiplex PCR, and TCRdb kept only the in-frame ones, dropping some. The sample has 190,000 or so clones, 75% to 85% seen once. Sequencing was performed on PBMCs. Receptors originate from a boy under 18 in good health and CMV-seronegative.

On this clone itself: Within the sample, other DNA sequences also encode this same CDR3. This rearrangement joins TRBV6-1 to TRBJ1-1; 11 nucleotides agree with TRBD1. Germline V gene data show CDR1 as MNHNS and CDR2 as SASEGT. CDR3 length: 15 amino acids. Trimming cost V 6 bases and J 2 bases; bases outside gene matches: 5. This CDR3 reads CASRDRGLVNTEAFF. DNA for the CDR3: TGTGCCAGCAGGGACAGGGGGCTGGTAAACACTGAAGCTTTCTTT.

The DNA of the CDR3 is TGCAGCGTTGAAGATCGAGAACCCTACGAGCAGTACTTC. Its protein is CSVEDREPYEQYF. The V gene is TRBV29-1, the J gene TRBJ2-7; no reliable D call. The CDR3 length is 13 residues. Between the trimmed V and J ends, which lost 0 bases and 2 bases, there was a span of 8 bases. CDR1 SQVTM and CDR2 ANQGSEA come from the germline V gene.

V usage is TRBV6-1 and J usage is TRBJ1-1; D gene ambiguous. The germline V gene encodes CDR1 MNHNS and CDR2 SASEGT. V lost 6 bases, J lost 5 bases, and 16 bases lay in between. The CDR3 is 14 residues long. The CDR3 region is CASRTREATTEAFF. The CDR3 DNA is TGTGCCAGCAGAACCCGGGAAGCCACAACTGAAGCTTTCTTT.

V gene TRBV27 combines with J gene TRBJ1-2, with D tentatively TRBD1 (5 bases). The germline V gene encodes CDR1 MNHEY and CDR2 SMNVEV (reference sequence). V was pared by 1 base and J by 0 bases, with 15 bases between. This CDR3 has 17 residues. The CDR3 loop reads CASSLFAGLSPNYGYTF. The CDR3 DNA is TGTGCCAGCAGTTTATTCGCAGGGCTCTCCCCTAACTATGGCTACACCTTC.

The CDR3 region is CASSFSLTEVNEKLFF. CDR3 sequence (DNA): TGTGCCAGCAGCTTTTCCCTAACAGAAGTTAATGAAAAACTGTTTTTT. V usage is TRBV11-2 and J usage is TRBJ1-4; D unclear. Trimming took off 3 bases at V and 4 bases at J, with 15 bases between the two ends. Germline CDR1 and CDR2: SGHAT and FQNNGV. The CDR3 has 16 residues.

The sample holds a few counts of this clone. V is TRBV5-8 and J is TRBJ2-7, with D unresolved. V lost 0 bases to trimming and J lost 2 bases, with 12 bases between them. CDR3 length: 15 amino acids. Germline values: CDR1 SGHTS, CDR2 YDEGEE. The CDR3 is CASSLETRPAYEQYF. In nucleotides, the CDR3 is TGTGCCAGCAGCTTGGAGACTCGCCCAGCCTACGAGCAGTACTTC.

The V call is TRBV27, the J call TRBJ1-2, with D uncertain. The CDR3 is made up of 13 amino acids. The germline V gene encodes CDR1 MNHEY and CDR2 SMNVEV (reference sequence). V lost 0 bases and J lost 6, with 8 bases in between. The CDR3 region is CASSLSFGHGYTF. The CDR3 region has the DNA TGTGCCAGCAGTTTATCGTTTGGGCATGGCTACACCTTC.

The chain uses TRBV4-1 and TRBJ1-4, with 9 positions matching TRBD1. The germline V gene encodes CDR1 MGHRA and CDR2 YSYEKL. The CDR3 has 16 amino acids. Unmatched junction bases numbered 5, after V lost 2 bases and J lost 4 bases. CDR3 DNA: TGCGCCAGCAGCCAAAGGACAGGGGAGGGTAATGAAAAACTGTTTTTT. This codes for CASSQRTGEGNEKLFF.

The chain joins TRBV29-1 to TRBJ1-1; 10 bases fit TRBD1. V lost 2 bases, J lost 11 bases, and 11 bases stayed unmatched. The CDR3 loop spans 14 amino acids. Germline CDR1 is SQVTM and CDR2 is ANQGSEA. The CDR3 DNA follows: TGCAGCGTTGAACCACCGGGACAGGGGCGAGGGGCTTTCTTT. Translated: CSVEPPGQGRGAFF.

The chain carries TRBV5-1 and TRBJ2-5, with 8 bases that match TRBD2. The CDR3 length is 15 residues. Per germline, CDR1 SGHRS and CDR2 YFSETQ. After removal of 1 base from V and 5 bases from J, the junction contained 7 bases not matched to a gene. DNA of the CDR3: TGCGCCAGCAGCTTGTCGGCGGGAGGCAGGGAGACCCAGTACTTC. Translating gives CASSLSAGGRETQYF. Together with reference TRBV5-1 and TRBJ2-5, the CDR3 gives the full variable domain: KAGVTQTPRYLIKTRGQQVTLSCSPISGHRSVSWYQQTPGQGLQFLFEYFSETQRNKGNFPGRFSGRQFSNSRSEMNVSTLELGDSALYLCASSLSAGGRETQYFGPGTRLLVL.

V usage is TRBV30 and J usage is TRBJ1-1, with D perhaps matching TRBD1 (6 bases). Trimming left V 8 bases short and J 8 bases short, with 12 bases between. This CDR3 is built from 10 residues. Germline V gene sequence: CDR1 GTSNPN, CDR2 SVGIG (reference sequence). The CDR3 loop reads CAPSTGEAFF. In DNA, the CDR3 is TGTGCCCCCTCTACAGGGGAAGCTTTCTTT.

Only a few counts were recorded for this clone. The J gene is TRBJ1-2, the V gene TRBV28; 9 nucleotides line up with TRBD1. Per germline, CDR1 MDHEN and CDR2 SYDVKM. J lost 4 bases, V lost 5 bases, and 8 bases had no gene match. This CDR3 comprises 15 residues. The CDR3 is CASSPPRGQGYGYTF. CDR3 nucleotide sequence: TGTGCCAGCAGTCCCCCCAGGGGACAGGGCTATGGCTACACCTTC.

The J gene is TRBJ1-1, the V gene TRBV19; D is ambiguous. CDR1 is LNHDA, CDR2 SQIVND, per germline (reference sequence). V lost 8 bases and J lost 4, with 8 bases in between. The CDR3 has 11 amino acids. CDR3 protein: CASQVGTEAFF. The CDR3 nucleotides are TGTGCCAGTCAGGTCGGCACTGAAGCTTTCTTT. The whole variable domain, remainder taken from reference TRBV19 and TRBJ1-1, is DGGITQSPKYLFRKEGQNVTLSCEQNLNHDAMYWYRQDPGQGLRLIYYSQIVNDFQKGDIAEGYSVSREKKESFPLTVTSAQKNPTAFYLCASQVGTEAFFGQGTRLTVV.

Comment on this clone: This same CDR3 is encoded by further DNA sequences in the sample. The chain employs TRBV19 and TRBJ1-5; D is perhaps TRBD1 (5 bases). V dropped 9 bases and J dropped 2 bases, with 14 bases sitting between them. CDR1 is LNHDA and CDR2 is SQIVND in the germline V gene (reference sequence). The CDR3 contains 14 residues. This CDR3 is CASSGTGGNQPQHF. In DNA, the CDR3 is TGTGCCAGCAGCGGGACGGGGGGCAATCAGCCCCAGCATTTT.

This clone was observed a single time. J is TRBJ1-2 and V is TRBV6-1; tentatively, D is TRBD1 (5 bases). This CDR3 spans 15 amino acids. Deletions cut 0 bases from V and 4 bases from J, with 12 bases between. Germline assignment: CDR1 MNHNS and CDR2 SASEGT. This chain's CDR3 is CASSEAAARVYGYTF. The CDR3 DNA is TGTGCCAGCAGTGAAGCCGCGGCCAGGGTCTATGGCTACACCTTC.

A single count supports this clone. The CDR3 is CASSLLRDGYTF. For the CDR3, the DNA is TGTGCCAGCAGCCTCCTTCGGGATGGCTACACCTTC. The chain links TRBV9 to TRBJ1-2; unclear D gene. With 4 bases removed from V and 6 bases from J, the gap between germline ends came to 10 bases. Germline V gene sequence: CDR1 SGDLS, CDR2 YYNGEE. The CDR3 runs 12 residues.

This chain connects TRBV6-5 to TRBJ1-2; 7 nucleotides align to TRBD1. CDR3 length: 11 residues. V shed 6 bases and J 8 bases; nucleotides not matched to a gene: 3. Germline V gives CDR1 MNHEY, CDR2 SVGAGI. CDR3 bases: TGTGCCAGCAGGACAGGGTACGGCTACACCTTC. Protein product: CASRTGYGYTF.

CDR3 sequence reads: CASSYGVADTEAFF. The CDR3 region has the DNA TGTGCCAGCAGTTACGGAGTCGCGGACACTGAAGCTTTCTTT. The chain has TRBV6-6 and TRBJ1-1; D ambiguous. This CDR3 region has 14 residues. CDR1 MNHNY and CDR2 SVGAGI come from the germline V gene (reference sequence). Trimming cost V 2 bases and J 3 bases, with 10 bases left between them.

CDR3 DNA sequence: TGTGCCAGCAGTTCAGGTCCCGAGCAGTACTTC. Its protein is CASSSGPEQYF. This chain uses TRBV28 with TRBJ2-7; D call uncertain. The germline V gene encodes CDR1 MDHEN and CDR2 SYDVKM. V was clipped by 4 bases and J by 6 bases, with 7 bases between them. This CDR3 contains 11 residues.

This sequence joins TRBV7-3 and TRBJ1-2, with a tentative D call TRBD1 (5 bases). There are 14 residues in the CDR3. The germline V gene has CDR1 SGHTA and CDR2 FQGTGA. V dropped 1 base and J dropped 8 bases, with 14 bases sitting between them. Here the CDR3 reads CASSLRGGVRGYTF. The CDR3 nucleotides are TGTGCCAGCAGCTTAAGGGGAGGGGTTAGAGGCTACACCTTC.

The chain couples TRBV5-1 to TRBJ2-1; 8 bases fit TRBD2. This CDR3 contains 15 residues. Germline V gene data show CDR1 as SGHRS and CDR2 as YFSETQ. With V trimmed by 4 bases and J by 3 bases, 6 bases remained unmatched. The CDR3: CASSPQREFYNEQFF. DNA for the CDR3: TGCGCCAGCAGCCCTCAGCGGGAGTTCTACAATGAGCAGTTCTTC.

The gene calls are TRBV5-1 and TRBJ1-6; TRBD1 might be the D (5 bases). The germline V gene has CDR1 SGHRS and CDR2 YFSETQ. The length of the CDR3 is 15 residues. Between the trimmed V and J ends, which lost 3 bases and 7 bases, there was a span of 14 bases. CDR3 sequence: CASSWGERENSPLHF. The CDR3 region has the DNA TGCGCCAGCAGCTGGGGGGAGAGGGAAAATTCACCCCTCCACTTT.

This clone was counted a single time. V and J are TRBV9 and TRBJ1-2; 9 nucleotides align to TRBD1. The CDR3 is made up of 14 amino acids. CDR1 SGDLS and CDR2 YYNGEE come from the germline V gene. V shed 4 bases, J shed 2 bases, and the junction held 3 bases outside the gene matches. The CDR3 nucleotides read TGTGCCAGCAGCTCGGGACAGGGAAACTATGGCTACACCTTC. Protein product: CASSSGQGNYGYTF.